Each of the 12 T cell receptor beta chains below was sequenced from the same sample in a study of neurological immune-mediated disorders. TCRdb passed the 5' RACE reads through MiXCR, listing each CDR3 protein once. The table lists 30,000 to 40,000 distinct CDR3 sequences, 3.5% to 4% of them singletons, with about 2.2% in the top ten. Source material: PBMCs. Receptor source: a man aged 25 to 45 with multiple sclerosis.

This clonotype turned up a few times. This rearrangement joins TRBV12-3 or TRBV12-4 to TRBJ1-1, with unresolved D. CDR3 size: 12 residues. V lost 1 base to trimming and J lost 7 bases, with 7 bases between them. The CDR3 region is CASSLGQLEAFF. The CDR3 coding sequence is TGTGCCAGCAGTTTAGGCCAGCTTGAAGCTTTCTTT.

This clonotype was observed at least ten times. This chain links TRBV3-1 with TRBJ2-7; 8 bases map to TRBD1. The CDR3 totals 16 residues. Germline CDR1 and CDR2: LGHDT and YNNKEL (reference sequence). The V gene end was trimmed by 4 bases and the J gene end by 2 bases; junction bases not matched to a gene: 10. CDR3 in amino acids: CASSPPPGQGAYEQYF. CDR3 in DNA: TGTGCCAGCAGCCCCCCACCTGGACAGGGCGCCTACGAGCAGTACTTC.

This clonotype was recorded at least ten times. V is TRBV5-6 and J is TRBJ2-4; D remains unclear. This CDR3 has 12 residues. The germline gives CDR1 SGHDT, CDR2 YYEEEE. The V gene lost 2 bases and the J gene lost 5 bases, with 5 bases spanning the gap. CDR3 in amino acids: CASSFSENIQYF. The CDR3 bases are TGTGCCAGCAGCTTCTCAGAAAACATTCAGTACTTC.

The sample holds many counts of this clonotype. The V call is TRBV6-2 or TRBV6-3, the J call TRBJ1-1, with D unresolved. From germline, CDR1 is MNHEY and CDR2 SVGEGT. V was trimmed by 6 bases and J by 4 bases, leaving 12 bases between them. The CDR3 length is 13 residues. CDR3 protein: CASRQPPPTEAFF. CDR3 nucleotides: TGTGCCAGCAGACAACCTCCCCCCACTGAAGCTTTCTTT.

Ten or more counts support this clonotype. The V call is TRBV6-5, the J call TRBJ2-7; perhaps D is TRBD1 or TRBD2 (6 bases each). The CDR3 is 15 residues long. Germline CDR1 and CDR2: MNHEY and SVGAGI. V lost 7 bases, J lost 2 bases, and 18 bases lay in between. DNA of the CDR3: TGTGCCAGCACCCCTCGCCGAGGGGGGACCTACGAGCAGTACTTC. It codes for CASTPRRGGTYEQYF.

This clonotype has just a few counts. The rearrangement links TRBV7-9 to TRBJ2-5; TRBD2 agrees at 10 bases. CDR1 and CDR2 (germline): SEHNR, FQNEAQ (reference sequence). The CDR3 runs 19 residues. Trimming cost V 2 bases and J 3 bases; bases outside gene matches: 15. CDR3 coding DNA: TGTGCCAGCAGCTTAAATGGCCCATCCAGCGGGGGGGCCGAAGAGACCCAGTACTTC. Amino acids: CASSLNGPSSGGAEETQYF.

This clonotype was counted ten times or more. The chain recombines TRBV9 with TRBJ2-1; no reliable D call. The V and J ends lost 4 bases and 0 bases respectively, with 11 bases between them. Per the germline V gene, CDR1 is SGDLS and CDR2 is YYNGEE. This CDR3 spans 15 amino acids. CDR3 region: CASSPRQSSYNEQFF. CDR3 sequence (DNA): TGTGCCAGCAGCCCCCGTCAAAGCTCCTACAATGAGCAGTTCTTC.

This clonotype was recorded many times. This chain uses TRBV6-1 with TRBJ1-1; D is perhaps TRBD1 (5 bases). Germline V gene lookup returns CDR1 MNHNS and CDR2 SASEGT. Deletions cut 2 bases from V and 0 bases from J, with 7 bases between. This CDR3 is built from 14 residues. DNA of the CDR3: TGTGCCAGCAGTGAACCAGGGATGAACACTGAAGCTTTCTTT. Amino acid sequence: CASSEPGMNTEAFF.

The table lists this clonotype with many counts. The chain links TRBV7-8 to TRBJ2-7, with 7 bases lining up with TRBD2. The V and J ends lost 1 base and 1 base, in that order; junction bases with no gene match: 4. This CDR3 is built from 15 residues. Germline-derived CDR1 and CDR2 are SGHVS and FQNEAQ. The CDR3, as DNA: TGTGCCAGCAGCTTAGAACTAGCGCTATCCTACGAGCAGTACTTC. This sequence encodes CASSLELALSYEQYF. The entire variable domain, with the rest obtained from reference TRBV7-8 and TRBJ2-7, is as follows: GAGVSQSPRYKVAKRGQDVALRCDPISGHVSLFWYQQALGQGPEFLTYFQNEAQLDKSGLPSDRFFAERPEGSVSTLKIQRTQQEDSAVYLCASSLELALSYEQYFGPGTRLTVT.

This clonotype was detected many times. This chain connects TRBV5-1 to TRBJ2-1, with 10 bases fitting TRBD2. The CDR3 is 15 amino acids. J gave up 7 bases and V 0 bases, and 4 bases lay outside the gene matches. Germline lookup yields CDR1 SGHRS and CDR2 YFSETQ. The CDR3 loop reads CASSLDVSGGNEQFF. Written as DNA, the CDR3 is TGCGCCAGCAGCTTGGACGTTAGCGGGGGGAATGAGCAGTTCTTC.

This clonotype was detected many times. This chain joins TRBV5-1 and TRBJ1-1; TRBD1 is a possible D gene (5 bases). Trimming took off 4 bases at V and 2 bases at J, with 15 bases between the two ends. This CDR3 comprises 15 residues. Germline values: CDR1 SGHRS, CDR2 YFSETQ. CDR3 DNA sequence: TGCGCCAGCAGCCTTACCGTGGGGGTAAACACTGAAGCTTTCTTT. Protein: CASSLTVGVNTEAFF.

This clonotype was counted many times. The rearrangement links TRBV4-3 to TRBJ2-7; D uncertain. Germline-derived CDR1 and CDR2 are LGHNA and YSLEER. The germline V and J ends were trimmed by 2 bases and 7 bases, with 15 bases remaining between them. The CDR3 is 14 amino acids. Here the CDR3 DNA reads TGCGCCAGCAGCCAATCGGACGGCTTCTGGGAGCAGTACTTC. Protein sequence: CASSQSDGFWEQYF.